This TCR beta chain was obtained from a study of cytomegalovirus exposure and HLA in healthy donors. Data came from immunoSEQ multiplex PCR; TCRdb stores just in-frame clones and leaves some out. The data hold 200,000 to 250,000 clones, with approximately 88% observed a single time. The V gene's germline CDR1 is MNHEY and CDR2 SVGAGI. V gave up 2 bases and J gave up 5 bases; unmatched junction bases: 6. The CDR3 extends over 15 amino acids. V gene TRBV6-5 combines with J gene TRBJ2-5, with 9 bases that match TRBD1. The material sequenced was PBMCs. The receptor's source is a woman aged 25 to 39 in good health and CMV-seropositive. The CDR3 DNA reads as TGTGCCAGCAGTTACGGGACAGGGTTTCAGGAGACCCAGTACTTC. Its protein is CASSYGTGFQETQYF.